These 14 T cell receptor beta chains originate from one sample sequenced in a study of patients and donors after allogeneic stem cell transplantation. TCRdb re-analysed the RT-PCR reads in MiXCR, keeping a single row per CDR3 protein. The sample yields 150,000 to 200,000 distinct CDR3 sequences, 41% seen once. Sequencing used blood, either unsorted or a sorted T cell fraction (not recorded which). All receptors come from a human donor who was either an allogeneic HSCT recipient or a stem cell or donor lymphocyte infusion donor (not recorded which). It is not recorded whose cells these are; they may come from a transplant donor.

This clonotype has a handful of counts. This sequence joins TRBV9 and TRBJ2-7; D possibly corresponds to TRBD2 (7 bases). Germline CDR1 is SGDLS and CDR2 is YYNGEE. This CDR3 spans 15 amino acids. The V end was cut by 0 bases, the J end by 4 bases, with 14 bases between. The CDR3 sequence is CASSVAGGILYEQYF. Written as DNA, the CDR3 is TGTGCCAGCAGCGTAGCGGGGGGCATTTTGTACGAGCAGTACTTC.

This clonotype was seen a few times. The V gene is TRBV4-3, the J gene TRBJ1-2; 8 nucleotides align to TRBD1. The CDR3 extends over 15 amino acids. With V trimmed by 0 bases and J by 4 bases, 4 bases remained unmatched. Germline V gene data show CDR1 as LGHNA and CDR2 as YSLEER. The CDR3 DNA reads as TGCGCCAGCAGCCAAGATCACAGGGGGTCCTATGGCTACACCTTC. Amino acids: CASSQDHRGSYGYTF.

This clonotype was found a few times. The chain employs TRBV7-9 and TRBJ1-2; 10 bases agree with TRBD1. Losses at the gene ends were 6 bases for V and 9 bases for J; bases not matched to a gene: 10. The CDR3 extends over 14 amino acids. The V gene's germline CDR1 is SEHNR and CDR2 FQNEAQ (reference sequence). The CDR3 spells CASSWRQGARSYTF. CDR3 DNA: TGTGCCAGCAGTTGGAGACAGGGGGCGAGGAGCTACACCTTC. The complete variable domain, with remaining parts taken from reference TRBV7-9 and TRBJ1-2, reads DTGVSQNPRHKITKRGQNVTFRCDPISEHNRLYWYRQTLGQGPEFLTYFQNEAQLEKSRLLSDRFSAERPKGSFSTLEIQRTEQGDSAMYLCASSWRQGARSYTFGSGTRLTVV.

The chain couples TRBV7-9 to TRBJ2-1; weak D call: TRBD2 (6 bases). V lost 1 base, J lost 0 bases, and 13 bases lay in between. This CDR3 region has 17 residues. Per germline, CDR1 SEHNR and CDR2 FQNEAQ (reference sequence). CDR3 protein: CASSLVLAPSSYNEQFF. CDR3 nucleotide sequence: TGTGCCAGCAGCTTAGTCCTAGCGCCGAGCTCCTACAATGAGCAGTTCTTC.

V usage is TRBV10-3 and J usage is TRBJ2-3, with TRBD2 identical over 10 bases. The germline gives CDR1 ENHRY, CDR2 SYGVKD. Germline trimming cut 4 bases from V and 5 bases from J; bases unmatched to any gene: 3. There are 14 residues in the CDR3. Here the CDR3 reads CAISGASGRDTQYF. CDR3 DNA sequence: TGTGCCATCAGTGGGGCTAGCGGGAGAGATACGCAGTATTTT.

The V gene is TRBV27, the J gene TRBJ1-5; 7 bases fit TRBD1. The CDR3 is made up of 14 amino acids. Germline V gene lookup returns CDR1 MNHEY and CDR2 SMNVEV (reference sequence). Trimming removed 5 bases from V and 6 bases from J; junction bases left unmatched: 7. The chain's CDR3 is CASSGEGGLQPQHF. As DNA, the CDR3 is TGTGCCAGCAGTGGGGAAGGGGGCCTTCAGCCCCAGCATTTT.

Only a few counts were recorded for this clonotype. The chain has TRBV10-3 and TRBJ1-1; possibly TRBD1 for D (5 bases). The CDR3 totals 12 residues. V was cut by 4 bases and J by 3 bases, with 6 bases left in between. Looked up from germline, CDR1 is ENHRY and CDR2 is SYGVKD. The chain's CDR3 is CAISGGDTEAFF. In nucleotides, the CDR3 is TGTGCCATCAGTGGGGGGGACACTGAAGCTTTCTTT.

The chain combines TRBV4-3 with TRBJ2-7; D is unclear. CDR1 is LGHNA, CDR2 YSLEER, per germline. This CDR3 is 15 amino acids long. Trimming left V 1 base short and J 2 bases short, with 12 bases between. CDR3 nucleotide sequence: TGCGCCAGCAGCCAAGGACACCCAGGAGCCTACGAGCAGTACTTC. It codes for CASSQGHPGAYEQYF.

In this sample, this clonotype turned up a few times. CDR3 in DNA: TGTGCCATCAGTGAGTCTTTCACAGATACGCAGTATTTT. Its protein is CAISESFTDTQYF. The chain joins TRBV10-3 to TRBJ2-3; D remains unclear. The CDR3 runs to 13 residues. Germline V lookup: CDR1 ENHRY, CDR2 SYGVKD. With 0 bases removed from V and 2 bases from J, the gap between germline ends came to 3 bases.

The V gene is TRBV5-8, the J gene TRBJ1-6, with TRBD1 matching over 7 bases. Trimming took 2 bases from V and 0 from J; bases not matched to a gene: 8. This CDR3 spans 18 amino acids. Per the germline V gene, CDR1 is SGHTS and CDR2 is YDEGEE. The CDR3 sequence: CASSFGGTASSYNSPLHF. The CDR3 DNA reads as TGTGCCAGCAGCTTTGGCGGGACAGCGAGCTCCTATAATTCACCCCTCCACTTT.

This clonotype was seen a few times. This chain connects TRBV12-3 or TRBV12-4 to TRBJ2-1; the D gene could be TRBD1 or TRBD2 (5 bases each). This CDR3 contains 14 residues. V was trimmed by 6 bases and J by 4 bases, leaving 13 bases between them. The CDR3 loop reads CASSLRGEYNEQFF. The DNA for the CDR3 is TGTGCCAGCAGCCTAAGAGGGGAGTACAATGAGCAGTTCTTC.

Ten or more counts support this clonotype. V is TRBV24-1 and J is TRBJ1-2; D is possibly TRBD1 (5 bases). This CDR3 spans 13 amino acids. Trimming took off 9 bases at V and 2 bases at J, with 12 bases between the two ends. CDR1 and CDR2 (germline): KGHDR, SFDVKD. The CDR3 sequence is CATSEGLNYGYTF. In DNA, the CDR3 is TGTGCCACCTCGGAGGGGCTGAACTATGGCTACACCTTC.

V and J are TRBV29-1 and TRBJ2-7; the D is unclear. Germline V gene sequence: CDR1 SQVTM, CDR2 ANQGSEA. The V and J ends lost 5 bases and 2 bases respectively, with 13 bases between them. The CDR3 has 13 amino acids. The CDR3 loop reads CSVIFQTAYEQYF. The CDR3 nucleotides are TGCAGCGTTATCTTCCAGACCGCCTACGAGCAGTACTTC.

This chain uses TRBV5-1 with TRBJ2-1; maybe TRBD1 (6 bases). The CDR3 runs to 14 residues. Germline CDR1 is SGHRS and CDR2 is YFSETQ. The germline V and J ends were trimmed by 7 bases and 5 bases, with 16 bases remaining between them. The CDR3 here is CASEVGRGDNEQFF. The CDR3 region has the DNA TGCGCCAGCGAGGTGGGCAGGGGAGACAATGAGCAGTTCTTC.